The next 12 T cell receptor beta chains were all read from a single sample in a study of cytomegalovirus exposure and HLA in healthy donors. Primers for the PCR totalled 60 Vbeta and 13 Jbeta. TCRdb's copy holds only in-frame clones and misses some; the assay was immunoSEQ multiplex PCR. The table lists 150,000 or so clones, 60% to 80% of them singletons. The sequencing input was PBMCs. These receptors were collected from a man aged 25 to 40 in good health and CMV-seropositive.

The genes are TRBV7-9 and TRBJ2-1; TRBD1 aligns across 7 bases. Trimming took 3 bases from V and 3 from J; bases not matched to a gene: 2. The germline V gene has CDR1 SEHNR and CDR2 FQNEAQ (reference sequence). The CDR3 extends over 14 amino acids. The CDR3 DNA follows: TGTGCCAGCAGCTTGGGGACAGTCTACAATGAGCAGTTCTTC. It translates to CASSLGTVYNEQFF.

The chain combines TRBV5-1 with TRBJ2-1; TRBD2 is a possible D gene (5 bases). The ends were cut back, 3 bases at V and 8 bases at J, with 15 bases in the middle. This CDR3 is built from 14 residues. Germline assignment: CDR1 SGHRS and CDR2 YFSETQ. CDR3 amino acids: CASSSRRDRDEQFF. Here the CDR3 DNA reads TGCGCCAGCAGCTCACGACGGGATAGGGATGAGCAGTTCTTC.

The genes are TRBV6-5 and TRBJ2-5; D not resolved. CDR1 MNHEY and CDR2 SVGAGI come from the germline V gene. The V end was cut by 9 bases, the J end by 4 bases, with 12 bases between. This CDR3 spans 12 amino acids. The CDR3 protein is CASFVEIETQYF. The CDR3, as DNA: TGTGCCAGTTTCGTGGAGATAGAGACCCAGTACTTC.

As for this clone: At one end the junction does not follow the germline gene, possibly because of a read error. This chain uses TRBV30 with TRBJ1-1; D is possibly TRBD1 (5 bases). The CDR3 is 13 amino acids. The V gene's germline CDR1 is GTSNPN and CDR2 SVGIG (reference sequence). Here the CDR3 DNA reads TGTGCCTGGAGTGTAGGGGAGGACACTGAGGCTTTCTTT. It translates to CAWSVGEDTEAFF.

This chain joins TRBV27 and TRBJ2-3; D is possibly TRBD1 (6 bases). V was pared by 5 bases and J by 1 base, with 13 bases between. Germline assignment: CDR1 MNHEY and CDR2 SMNVEV (reference sequence). The CDR3 consists of 15 residues. The CDR3 nucleotides read TGTGCCAGCAGTCCCTGGACAGTTGGCACAGATACGCAGTATTTT. This codes for CASSPWTVGTDTQYF.

A word on this clone: The germline gene is not matched at one end of the junction; a read error may be the cause. The chain joins TRBV7-7 to TRBJ2-5; 10 bases are shared with TRBD2. Germline V gene sequence: CDR1 SSHAT, CDR2 FNYEAQ (reference sequence). The CDR3 contains 15 residues. CDR3 nucleotide sequence: TGTGCTAGCAGCTTACTAGCGGGAAAGGGAGAGACCCAGTACTTC. This encodes CASSLLAGKGETQYF.

This chain links TRBV19 with TRBJ2-7, with D maybe TRBD1 (6 bases). Trimming took off 7 bases at V and 7 bases at J, with 20 bases between the two ends. The germline V gene has CDR1 LNHDA and CDR2 SQIVND (reference sequence). The CDR3 has 14 residues. CDR3 coding DNA: TGTGCCAGTAACCAGGCAGGGGCCTTCGGGGAGCAGTACTTC. As protein: CASNQAGAFGEQYF. The variable domain in full, completed from reference TRBV19 and TRBJ2-7, reads DGGITQSPKYLFRKEGQNVTLSCEQNLNHDAMYWYRQDPGQGLRLIYYSQIVNDFQKGDIAEGYSVSREKKESFPLTVTSAQKNPTAFYLCASNQAGAFGEQYFGPGTRLTVT.

The CDR3: CASSPPGLKSAQYF. DNA of the CDR3: TGTGCCAGCAGCCCTCCGGGACTTAAATCGGCCCAGTACTTC. This chain joins TRBV7-2 and TRBJ2-5; D is perhaps TRBD2 (6 bases). The CDR3 runs 14 residues. The germline V gene has CDR1 SGHTA and CDR2 FQGNSA. V was clipped by 5 bases and J by 9 bases, with 19 bases between them.

This clone was seen a few times. This rearrangement joins TRBV5-4 to TRBJ1-4; no definite D call. The CDR3 length is 13 residues. Trimming removed 0 bases at V and 6 bases at J, with 6 bases between. Germline-derived CDR1 and CDR2 are SGHNT and YYREEE (reference sequence). This chain's CDR3 is CASSLVLDEKLFF. Written as DNA, the CDR3 is TGTGCCAGCAGCTTGGTTCTAGATGAAAAACTGTTTTTT.

The V call is TRBV5-4, the J call TRBJ2-1; D remains ambiguous. This CDR3 comprises 16 residues. With 1 base removed from V and 0 bases from J, the gap between germline ends came to 11 bases. Germline assignment: CDR1 SGHNT and CDR2 YYREEE (reference sequence). CDR3 coding DNA: TGTGCCAGCAGCTTGTTGTTCGCTAGCTCCTACAATGAGCAGTTCTTC. This sequence encodes CASSLLFASSYNEQFF.

The rearrangement joins TRBV2 to TRBJ1-1; the match to TRBD1 covers 7 bases. CDR1 is SNHLY, CDR2 FYNNEI, per germline. The CDR3 spans 13 residues. Losses at the gene ends were 5 bases for V and 3 bases for J; bases not matched to a gene: 3. The CDR3 region is CASSTQGDTEAFF. As DNA, the CDR3 is TGTGCCAGCAGTACCCAGGGGGACACTGAAGCTTTCTTT.

This chain uses TRBV19 with TRBJ2-1, with 9 bases matching TRBD2. V was pared by 8 bases and J by 4 bases, with 6 bases of the junction left unmatched. This CDR3 is 14 amino acids long. CDR1 and CDR2 (germline): LNHDA, SQIVND (reference sequence). The CDR3, as DNA: TGTGCCAGTTCCCTAGCGGGGATTTACAATGAGCAGTTCTTC. It specifies CASSLAGIYNEQFF. Variable domain in full (rest from reference TRBV19 and TRBJ2-1): DGGITQSPKYLFRKEGQNVTLSCEQNLNHDAMYWYRQDPGQGLRLIYYSQIVNDFQKGDIAEGYSVSREKKESFPLTVTSAQKNPTAFYLCASSLAGIYNEQFFGPGTRLTVL.